Each of the 2 T cell receptor beta chains below was sequenced from the same sample in a study of cytomegalovirus exposure and HLA in healthy donors. The PCR had 60 Vbeta and 13 Jbeta primers. The assay was immunoSEQ multiplex PCR, and TCRdb's table has in-frame clones only and misses some. The sample holds about 160,000 clones, about 80% seen once. Sequenced sample: PBMCs. These receptors came from a woman in her 50s in good health and CMV-seronegative.

The gene calls are TRBV11-2 and TRBJ2-1; 8 bases line up with TRBD1. The germline gives CDR1 SGHAT, CDR2 FQNNGV. The CDR3 is made up of 15 amino acids. Unmatched junction bases numbered 1, after V lost 1 base and J lost 2 bases. The CDR3 reads CASSLADRAYNEQFF. CDR3 DNA: TGTGCCAGCAGCTTAGCGGACAGGGCCTACAATGAGCAGTTCTTC.

This clone was detected only a few times. The CDR3: CASTETGGVEQYF. In DNA form, the CDR3 reads TGTGCCAGCACCGAGACAGGGGGCGTCGAGCAGTACTTC. The V and J genes are TRBV6-5 and TRBJ2-7, with 10 bases that match TRBD1. After removal of 7 bases from V and 6 bases from J, the junction contained 6 bases not matched to a gene. This CDR3 spans 13 amino acids. Germline V gene data show CDR1 as MNHEY and CDR2 as SVGAGI.